This T cell receptor (beta chain) comes out of a study of blood T cell repertoires in COVID-19. Looking at the study overall: Donors in the United States, Italy and Spain gave samples during acute or convalescent COVID-19. PBMCs, B-cell-depleted T cells, or T cells provided the cDNA or gDNA that made up the material.

This CDR3 region has 14 residues. Looked up from germline, CDR1 is SGHDT and CDR2 is YYEEEE. With 2 bases clipped from V and 4 bases from J, the junction kept 5 bases outside the gene matches. Libraries were prepared by immunoSEQ multiplex PCR; TCRdb keeps only in-frame clonotypes and omits some of them. The repertoire includes fewer than 150,000 clones, about 77% of them detected once, and around a fifth sits in the top ten. This clone was seen just once. The genes are TRBV5-6 and TRBJ2-5; TRBD1 aligns across 7 bases. The sample was peripheral blood. The TCR originated in a man older than 75 with acute or convalescent COVID-19. The DNA of the CDR3 is TGTGCCAGCAGCTTTGGGACAGTAGGAGAGACCCAGTACTTC. Protein: CASSFGTVGETQYF.